These 14 T cell receptor beta chains were sequenced from one sample in a study of cytomegalovirus exposure and HLA in healthy donors. The primer mix had 60 Vbeta and 13 Jbeta primers. Method: immunoSEQ multiplex PCR; TCRdb's copy keeps in-frame clones and lacks some. This table has about 200,000 clones, roughly four fifths appearing once. The sequenced sample consisted of PBMCs. These receptors came from a girl aged 10 to 17 in good health and CMV-seronegative.

This chain joins TRBV30 and TRBJ1-3, with D perhaps TRBD1 (6 bases). V gave up 0 bases and J gave up 2 bases, with 11 bases separating them. The CDR3 contains 15 residues. Germline CDR1 GTSNPN, CDR2 SVGIG (reference sequence). This CDR3 reads CAWSVPRTAGNTIYF. For the CDR3, the DNA is TGTGCCTGGAGTGTACCCCGGACAGCTGGAAACACCATATATTTT.

The V and J genes are TRBV7-7 and TRBJ2-5, with 12 bases fitting TRBD2. With V trimmed by 1 base and J by 4 bases, 10 bases remained unmatched. CDR1 is SSHAT and CDR2 is FNYEAQ in the germline V gene (reference sequence). This CDR3 region has 18 residues. The DNA of the CDR3 is TGTGCCAGCAGCTTAGGGGTGACACTAGCGGGGGGAGGAGAGACCCAGTACTTC. Translated: CASSLGVTLAGGGETQYF.

The DNA of the CDR3 is TGTGCCAGCAGCGTAGCCCAAAACTACGAGCAGTACTTC. Translation: CASSVAQNYEQYF. The chain combines TRBV9 with TRBJ2-7; D uncertain. Looked up from germline, CDR1 is SGDLS and CDR2 is YYNGEE. V was shortened by 0 bases and J by 3 bases, with 7 bases between the two germline ends. The CDR3 loop spans 13 amino acids.

The chain is built from TRBV18 and TRBJ1-5; 8 bases match TRBD1. The germline V gene has CDR1 KGHSH and CDR2 LQKENI. This CDR3 has 15 amino acids. J was trimmed by 7 bases and V by 2 bases; bases with no gene match: 7. The CDR3 reads CASSPDRGVSQPQHF. CDR3 coding DNA: TGTGCCAGCTCACCAGACAGGGGAGTCAGCCAGCCCCAGCATTTT. The full variable domain, in which reference TRBV18 and TRBJ1-5 provide the parts outside the CDR3, is NAGVMQNPRHLVRRRGQEARLRCSPMKGHSHVYWYRQLPEEGLKFMVYLQKENIIDESGMPKERFSAEFPKEGPSILRIQQVVRGDSAAYFCASSPDRGVSQPQHFGDGTRLSIL.

This chain links TRBV28 with TRBJ1-1; TRBD1 aligns across 10 bases. The CDR3 sequence is 14 residues long. Germline CDR1 is MDHEN and CDR2 is SYDVKM. V lost 5 bases to trimming and J lost 10 bases; unmatched junction nucleotides: 10. The CDR3 DNA follows: TGTGCCAGCAGTCCGACGGACAGGGGGATTCGAGCTTTCTTT. This sequence encodes CASSPTDRGIRAFF.

The chain employs TRBV4-3 and TRBJ1-3; 7 bases align to TRBD1. Germline values: CDR1 LGHNA, CDR2 YSLEER. With V trimmed by 0 bases and J by 16 bases, 18 bases remained unmatched. The CDR3 is 16 amino acids. CDR3 bases: TGCGCCAGCAGCCAAGATACGGCACAGGGGTTACGGCTAGCCTATTTT. Translating gives CASSQDTAQGLRLAYF.

The chain links TRBV27 to TRBJ2-3; no firm D call. V lost 3 bases to trimming and J lost 0 bases, with 10 bases between them. Per the germline V gene, CDR1 is MNHEY and CDR2 is SMNVEV (reference sequence). This CDR3 spans 15 amino acids. In DNA form, the CDR3 reads TGTGCCAGCAGTTTTTCGACGGGTAGCACAGATACGCAGTATTTT. As protein: CASSFSTGSTDTQYF.

J is TRBJ2-3 and V is TRBV5-1, with TRBD1 matching over 7 bases. The germline gives CDR1 SGHRS, CDR2 YFSETQ. The V gene end was trimmed by 0 bases and the J gene end by 0 bases; junction bases not matched to a gene: 4. The CDR3 covers 16 residues. The CDR3 protein is CASSLVTGVSTDTQYF. As DNA, the CDR3 is TGCGCCAGCAGCTTGGTTACAGGGGTGAGCACAGATACGCAGTATTTT.

This clone was counted only a few times. DNA for the CDR3: TGTGCCAGCAGCTTAGGCCAAGCCAATCAGCCCCAGCATTTT. Translated, it gives CASSLGQANQPQHF. This chain uses TRBV13 with TRBJ1-5; D unresolved. CDR3 length equals 14 residues. V was trimmed by 0 bases and J by 3 bases, leaving 6 bases between them. Germline V CDR1 and CDR2: PRHDT, FYEKMQ (reference sequence). Drawing the rest from reference TRBV13 and TRBJ1-5, the complete variable domain is AAGVIQSPRHLIKEKRETATLKCYPIPRHDTVYWYQQGPGQDPQFLISFYEKMQSDKGSIPDRFSAQQFSDYHSELNMSSLELGDSALYFCASSLGQANQPQHFGDGTRLSIL.

The V gene is TRBV6-1, the J gene TRBJ2-7, with a weak D call TRBD1 (6 bases). This CDR3 contains 15 residues. The germline CDR1 and CDR2 sequences are MNHNS and SASEGT. V gave up 5 bases and J gave up 2 bases, with 16 bases separating them. Here the CDR3 reads CASSPRRGYAYEQYF. The CDR3 coding sequence is TGTGCCAGCAGTCCCAGAAGGGGGTATGCCTACGAGCAGTACTTC.

This chain uses TRBV4-3 with TRBJ2-3; TRBD2 matches at 10 bases. The germline CDR1 and CDR2 sequences are LGHNA and YSLEER. The junction had 9 bases not matched to a gene; V was cut back by 0 bases and J by 0 bases. The CDR3 is 19 residues long. The CDR3: CASSQEGQLAGISTDTQYF. The CDR3 DNA reads TGCGCCAGCAGCCAAGAGGGGCAACTAGCGGGGATTAGCACAGATACGCAGTATTTT.

V gene TRBV30 combines with J gene TRBJ2-6; 8 positions agree with TRBD1. The J segment lost 2 bases and the V segment lost 8 bases, leaving 8 bases of the junction unmatched. The CDR3 consists of 15 residues. The germline gives CDR1 GTSNPN, CDR2 SVGIG (reference sequence). CDR3 in amino acids: CAGCRGLTGANVLTF. The CDR3 nucleotides read TGTGCCGGATGCAGGGGGCTTACTGGGGCCAACGTCCTGACTTTC.

This clone was detected only a few times. The rearrangement links TRBV5-8 to TRBJ2-7, with D perhaps matching TRBD2 (5 bases). Germline V gives CDR1 SGHTS, CDR2 YDEGEE. CDR3 length: 16 amino acids. V was pared by 1 base and J by 4 bases, with 18 bases between. The chain's CDR3 is CASSLNPGQRDYEQYF. In DNA form, the CDR3 reads TGTGCCAGCAGCTTGAATCCGGGTCAGAGGGATTACGAGCAGTACTTC. The variable domain in full, completed from reference TRBV5-8 and TRBJ2-7, reads EAGVTQSPTHLIKTRGQQATLRCSPISGHTSVYWYQQALGLGLQFLLWYDEGEERNRGNFPPRFSGRQFPNYSSELNVNALELEDSALYLCASSLNPGQRDYEQYFGPGTRLTVT.

This clone was seen a handful of times. This rearrangement joins TRBV19 to TRBJ1-5; D is unclear. The CDR3 consists of 13 residues. The germline V and J ends were trimmed by 3 bases and 7 bases, with 10 bases remaining between them. Germline-derived CDR1 and CDR2 are LNHDA and SQIVND (reference sequence). The DNA of the CDR3 is TGTGCCAGTAGTATCTCTAAAGTCCAGCCCCAGCATTTT. Translation: CASSISKVQPQHF.